Each of the 19 T cell receptor beta chains below was sequenced from the same sample in a study of T cells after yellow fever vaccination. Each CDR3 protein gets one entry after TCRdb re-called the 5' RACE reads with MiXCR. The sample shows 250,000 to 300,000 distinct CDR3 sequences, over 4.5% of them seen only once. This specimen was CD4+ T cells sorted from PBMCs, taken on the day of the yellow fever booster vaccination. The receptors stem from a man aged 18 to 35 who received the YFV17D yellow fever vaccine.

J is TRBJ1-6 and V is TRBV7-9; D not resolved. Trimming removed 5 bases from V and 8 bases from J, with 4 bases in between. This CDR3 has 11 residues. Per the germline V gene, CDR1 is SEHNR and CDR2 is FQNEAQ (reference sequence). The CDR3 loop reads CASSGDSPLHF. The DNA of the CDR3 is TGTGCCAGCAGCGGGGATTCACCCCTCCACTTT.

The sample holds many counts of this clonotype. The chain combines TRBV27 with TRBJ1-5, with D tentatively TRBD1 (5 bases). CDR1 and CDR2 (germline): MNHEY, SMNVEV (reference sequence). V was shortened by 7 bases and J by 3 bases, with 7 bases between the two germline ends. CDR3 length equals 12 residues. The DNA for the CDR3 is TGTGCCAGCAAGGGGAACAATCAGCCCCAGCATTTT. It translates to CASKGNNQPQHF.

This clonotype has just a few counts. This chain uses TRBV6-5 with TRBJ1-2; D possibly corresponds to TRBD1 (5 bases). This CDR3 region has 11 residues. Trimming took off 8 bases at V and 8 bases at J, with 12 bases between the two ends. The germline gives CDR1 MNHEY, CDR2 SVGAGI. The chain's CDR3 is CASGDRGGYTF. The DNA for the CDR3 is TGTGCCAGCGGGGACCGCGGGGGCTACACCTTC.

There are a few counts of this clonotype. The chain combines TRBV11-2 with TRBJ1-2, with a weak D call TRBD1 (5 bases). Germline CDR1 is SGHAT and CDR2 is FQNNGV. There are 14 residues in the CDR3. Deletions cut 2 bases from V and 0 bases from J, with 7 bases between. CDR3 DNA: TGTGCCAGCAGCTTATGGGACTCTAACTATGGCTACACCTTC. It encodes CASSLWDSNYGYTF.

The chain joins TRBV29-1 to TRBJ2-3, with 9 nucleotides matching TRBD2. The V gene end was trimmed by 1 base and the J gene end by 5 bases; junction bases not matched to a gene: 4. Germline CDR1 and CDR2: SQVTM and ANQGSEA. This CDR3 is 14 amino acids long. The CDR3 loop reads CSVEGGSGGDTQYF. The CDR3 DNA sequence: TGCAGCGTTGAAGGGGGTAGCGGGGGAGATACGCAGTATTTT.

This clonotype was observed at least ten times. DNA for the CDR3: TGTGCCAGCAGCTTAGCCAGGGCAATAGATACGCAGTATTTT. It is translated as CASSLARAIDTQYF. V is TRBV7-2 and J is TRBJ2-3; D perhaps matches TRBD1 (5 bases). This CDR3 region has 14 residues. Germline V gene sequence: CDR1 SGHTA, CDR2 FQGNSA. V gave up 0 bases and J gave up 5 bases, with 9 bases separating them.

The rearrangement uses TRBV7-2 and TRBJ2-2; 8 bases agree with TRBD1. The trim removed 5 bases at V and 6 bases at J, leaving 5 bases unmatched. The CDR3 has 14 amino acids. Germline V gene lookup returns CDR1 SGHTA and CDR2 FQGNSA. This chain's CDR3 is CASSLQQGAGELFF. The CDR3 nucleotides are TGTGCCAGCAGCCTCCAACAGGGGGCCGGGGAGCTGTTTTTT.

The J gene is TRBJ1-3, the V gene TRBV7-2, with 8 nucleotides matching TRBD1. The germline gives CDR1 SGHTA, CDR2 FQGNSA. J lost 0 bases, V lost 5 bases, and 6 bases had no gene match. CDR3 length: 16 residues. The CDR3 nucleotides read TGTGCCAGCAGCAGGGGACAGGCCCCCTCTGGAAACACCATATATTTT. Residues: CASSRGQAPSGNTIYF.

This clonotype turned up a few times. This sequence joins TRBV4-3 and TRBJ2-7; maybe TRBD2 (7 bases). The germline CDR1 and CDR2 sequences are LGHNA and YSLEER. The CDR3 extends over 15 amino acids. V was cut by 0 bases and J by 9 bases, with 18 bases left in between. The CDR3: CASSQENHIGGAQYF. The CDR3 DNA reads TGCGCCAGCAGCCAAGAGAACCACATTGGGGGGGCGCAGTACTTC.

This clonotype was seen repeatedly, ten times or more. The rearrangement joins TRBV12-3 or TRBV12-4 to TRBJ1-1; D gene unclear. CDR3 length equals 14 residues. Trimming took off 1 base at V and 7 bases at J, with 13 bases between the two ends. For the CDR3, the DNA is TGTGCCAGCAGTTTAGTGCCCCCAGGAAATGAAGCTTTCTTT. This gives the protein CASSLVPPGNEAFF.

This clonotype was seen repeatedly, ten times or more. The CDR3 here is CASSQDGHPKAFF. The CDR3 DNA reads TGTGCCAGCAGCCAAGACGGACACCCGAAAGCTTTCTTT. This sequence joins TRBV4-2 and TRBJ1-1, with D tentatively TRBD1 (5 bases). V gave up 0 bases and J gave up 9 bases, with 11 bases separating them. Germline loops: CDR1 LGHNA, CDR2 YNFKEQ. This CDR3 spans 13 amino acids.

This clonotype was picked up many times. This chain connects TRBV7-6 to TRBJ2-7; TRBD2 aligns across 11 bases. V lost 4 bases, J lost 5 bases, and 10 bases stayed unmatched. Germline loops: CDR1 SGHVS, CDR2 FNYEAQ. The CDR3 spans 16 residues. CDR3 DNA sequence: TGTGCCAGCAGCTCCCCCCTAGCGGGGGGATCCAACGAGCAGTACTTC. This encodes CASSSPLAGGSNEQYF.

The J gene is TRBJ1-2, the V gene TRBV2; D may be TRBD1 (5 bases). The CDR3 is 15 amino acids. With 6 bases removed from V and 4 bases from J, the gap between germline ends came to 18 bases. Germline CDR1 reads SNHLY; CDR2 reads FYNNEI. CDR3 residues: CASSLGPPAIYGYTF. The CDR3 region has the DNA TGTGCCAGCAGCTTGGGACCGCCTGCTATCTATGGCTACACCTTC.

This clonotype appeared many times. The rearrangement links TRBV3-1 to TRBJ2-3; 9 nucleotides align to TRBD2. CDR1 is LGHDT, CDR2 YNNKEL, per germline (reference sequence). CDR3 length equals 16 residues. Germline trimming cut 5 bases from V and 4 bases from J; bases unmatched to any gene: 10. The CDR3 sequence is CASSSPGGGAADTQYF. The CDR3, as DNA: TGTGCCAGCAGCTCCCCTGGCGGGGGGGCGGCAGATACGCAGTATTTT.

The V and J genes are TRBV10-3 and TRBJ1-3, with D maybe TRBD1 (6 bases). Germline-derived CDR1 and CDR2 are ENHRY and SYGVKD. V was pared by 3 bases and J by 0 bases, with 18 bases between. The CDR3 has 18 amino acids. This CDR3 is CAISEPEGGLSSGNTIYF. The CDR3 coding sequence is TGTGCCATCAGTGAACCCGAAGGGGGGCTGAGCTCTGGAAACACCATATATTTT.

The chain links TRBV4-3 to TRBJ1-1; no firm D call. Trimming pared 0 bases from V and 1 base from J, leaving 9 bases between. The CDR3 loop spans 15 amino acids. Germline assignment: CDR1 LGHNA and CDR2 YSLEER. The CDR3 DNA reads TGCGCCAGCAGCCAAGATAGCCCAGAGAACACTGAAGCTTTCTTT. This codes for CASSQDSPENTEAFF.

There are many counts of this clonotype. The genes are TRBV7-8 and TRBJ1-4, with TRBD1 identical over 7 bases. The CDR3 contains 15 residues. Germline V lookup: CDR1 SGHVS, CDR2 FQNEAQ. J gave up 4 bases and V 2 bases, and 4 bases lay outside the gene matches. The CDR3, as DNA: TGTGCCAGCAGCTTAATGGGACAGTTTAATGAAAAACTGTTTTTT. The encoded protein is CASSLMGQFNEKLFF.

This clonotype occurred a few times. The rearrangement uses TRBV20-1 and TRBJ2-3, with 10 bases lining up with TRBD1. CDR1 is DFQATT and CDR2 is SNEGSKA in the germline V gene (reference sequence). This CDR3 contains 17 residues. V trimming: 3 bases; J trimming: 0 bases; junction bases outside the gene matches: 9. The CDR3 region is CSARPGQGPLSTDTQYF. As DNA, the CDR3 is TGCAGTGCTAGGCCGGGACAGGGGCCTCTTAGCACAGATACGCAGTATTTT.

The sample holds many counts of this clonotype. V usage is TRBV29-1 and J usage is TRBJ2-5; a possible D gene is TRBD2 (5 bases). The CDR3 length is 12 residues. V was shortened by 4 bases and J by 3 bases, with 9 bases between the two germline ends. The germline gives CDR1 SQVTM, CDR2 ANQGSEA. The CDR3 region has the DNA TGCAGCGTTGGGCTAGCAGAAGAGACCCAGTACTTC. Protein: CSVGLAEETQYF.